The 9 T cell receptor beta chains in this list originate from one sample, sequenced in a study of identifying expanded T cells in peripheral blood. Some clones are missing from TCRdb's copy, which holds only in-frame ones; the method was immunoSEQ multiplex PCR. The table shows 80,000 to 90,000 clones, with approximately 83% occurring only once. The sequenced sample was blood. These receptor sequences come from a person between 18 and 75 years old in good health.

The V call is TRBV9, the J call TRBJ2-2; D ambiguous. Germline V gives CDR1 SGDLS, CDR2 YYNGEE. CDR3 length: 15 amino acids. Deletions cut 0 bases from V and 0 bases from J, with 6 bases between. In nucleotides, the CDR3 is TGTGCCAGCAGCGTAGTACATACGAACACCGGGGAGCTGTTTTTT. Translating gives CASSVVHTNTGELFF.

This chain uses TRBV7-2 with TRBJ1-1, with D unresolved. The length of the CDR3 is 12 residues. CDR1 and CDR2 from the germline V gene are SGHTA and FQGNSA. V was trimmed by 8 bases and J by 0 bases, leaving 7 bases between them. CDR3 sequence (DNA): TGTGCCAGCCTTTCCCTGAACACTGAAGCTTTCTTT. Its protein is CASLSLNTEAFF.

This clone was detected a few times. V and J are TRBV5-1 and TRBJ2-7; 12 bases map to TRBD1. V shed 5 bases, J shed 6 bases, and the junction held 3 bases outside the gene matches. The CDR3 loop spans 13 amino acids. Germline V gene sequence: CDR1 SGHRS, CDR2 YFSETQ. The CDR3 nucleotides read TGCGCCAGCAGGCCGGGACAGGGGGCCGAGCAGTACTTC. It is translated as CASRPGQGAEQYF.

The chain's CDR3 is CASSLWEGEQFF. The CDR3 DNA sequence: TGCGCCAGCAGCTTGTGGGAGGGTGAGCAGTTCTTC. The chain employs TRBV5-1 and TRBJ2-1; the match to TRBD2 covers 7 bases. CDR3 length: 12 residues. In germline, CDR1 is SGHRS, CDR2 YFSETQ. The junction had 1 base not matched to a gene; V was cut back by 1 base and J by 9 bases.

The chain links TRBV15 to TRBJ1-1, with D unresolved. This CDR3 region has 17 residues. Germline CDR1 and CDR2: LNHNV and YYDKDF (reference sequence). Trimming removed 2 bases from V and 4 bases from J, with 20 bases in between. CDR3 region: CATSRTVGSDVLTEAFF. DNA for the CDR3: TGTGCCACCAGCAGAACCGTGGGGTCAGATGTACTCACTGAAGCTTTCTTT.

The V gene is TRBV7-2, the J gene TRBJ1-5; no firm D call. The V gene's germline CDR1 is SGHTA and CDR2 FQGNSA. V was clipped by 4 bases and J by 7 bases, with 11 bases between them. The CDR3 runs 13 residues. CDR3 amino acids: CASSYDYRQPQHF. The CDR3 bases are TGTGCCAGCAGCTATGACTATAGGCAGCCCCAGCATTTT.

The V call is TRBV19, the J call TRBJ2-7; maybe TRBD1 (6 bases). The CDR3 contains 14 residues. Germline assignment: CDR1 LNHDA and CDR2 SQIVND (reference sequence). V lost 3 bases, J lost 2 bases, and 11 bases lay in between. CDR3 DNA sequence: TGTGCCAGTAGTATCAACAGGGTTCCCTACGAGCAGTACTTC. Translating it yields CASSINRVPYEQYF.

The rearrangement links TRBV5-6 to TRBJ1-3, with 8 bases fitting TRBD1. Germline V gives CDR1 SGHDT, CDR2 YYEEEE. The CDR3 spans 14 residues. The junction had 3 bases not matched to a gene; V was cut back by 4 bases and J by 3 bases. The CDR3 nucleotides read TGTGCCAGCAGCGTGACAGGGGATGGAAACACCATATATTTT. The encoded protein is CASSVTGDGNTIYF.

This clone appeared once. This sequence joins TRBV7-8 and TRBJ2-7; no reliable D call. Germline loops: CDR1 SGHVS, CDR2 FQNEAQ. The CDR3 runs 12 residues. V lost 1 base to trimming and J lost 6 bases, with 7 bases between them. CDR3 bases: TGTGCCAGCAGCTTAGAGGCATCCGAGCAGTACTTC. This translates into CASSLEASEQYF.